These 27 T cell receptor beta chains originate from one sample sequenced in a study of T-cell reconstitution after alpha-beta-depleted transplantation in children. A library of TCRbeta sequences, prepared with unique molecular identifiers, was generated. TCRdb analysed the PCR reads with MiXCR anew, one entry per CDR3 protein. The sample lists 90,000 to 130,000 distinct CDR3 sequences, about 6% seen once, with approximately 23% in the top ten. Sequencing was performed on PBMCs, mostly from graft donor cells, taken 360 days after TCRalphabeta/CD19-depleted stem cell transplant. The receptors were gathered from a male patient between 2 and 15 years old who had a stem cell transplant for acute lymphoblastic leukemia, so the T cells may come from the graft donor.

CDR3 amino acids: CASSLGGAVSYEQYF. In nucleotides, the CDR3 is TGTGCCAGCAGCTTAGGGGGGGCAGTTAGTTACGAGCAGTACTTC. The chain is built from TRBV7-2 and TRBJ2-7, with D possibly called TRBD1 or TRBD2 (6 bases each). This CDR3 region has 15 residues. Germline V gene lookup returns CDR1 SGHTA and CDR2 FQGNSA. Trimming took 1 base from V and 4 from J, leaving 14 bases between them.

This clonotype was picked up a small number of times. This rearrangement joins TRBV5-1 to TRBJ2-7, with a weak D call TRBD1 (5 bases). Trimming stripped 1 base from V and 3 bases from J, with 17 bases between. The CDR3 consists of 16 residues. Germline CDR1 is SGHRS and CDR2 is YFSETQ. The DNA of the CDR3 is TGCGCCAGCAGCTTGTTATTCATAGACAGTAACTACGAGCAGTACTTC. It specifies CASSLLFIDSNYEQYF.

This rearrangement joins TRBV7-7 to TRBJ2-1; 9 nucleotides align to TRBD1. This CDR3 has 14 residues. The V and J ends lost 8 bases and 9 bases, in that order; junction bases with no gene match: 11. Germline values: CDR1 SSHAT, CDR2 FNYEAQ (reference sequence). CDR3 in amino acids: CASSPGQGNTEQFF. As DNA, the CDR3 is TGTGCCAGCTCGCCGGGACAGGGCAATACTGAGCAGTTCTTC.

This clonotype turned up a few times. J is TRBJ2-7 and V is TRBV7-6; 8 bases are a match to TRBD1. Germline loops: CDR1 SGHVS, CDR2 FNYEAQ. This CDR3 contains 15 residues. The V gene end was trimmed by 0 bases and the J gene end by 4 bases; junction bases not matched to a gene: 5. The CDR3 is CASSLARTGWYEQYF. The CDR3 DNA reads TGTGCCAGCAGCTTAGCGAGGACAGGGTGGTACGAGCAGTACTTC.

Ten or more counts support this clonotype. J is TRBJ1-1 and V is TRBV6-1; D remains unclear. This CDR3 has 12 residues. The V gene lost 4 bases and the J gene lost 4 bases, with 7 bases spanning the gap. Germline assignment: CDR1 MNHNS and CDR2 SASEGT. This chain's CDR3 is CASSAKGTEAFF. In DNA, the CDR3 is TGTGCCAGCAGTGCGAAGGGCACTGAAGCTTTCTTT.

This clonotype has a count of ten or more. The chain has TRBV7-9 and TRBJ2-1; D is undetermined. CDR1 and CDR2 (germline): SEHNR, FQNEAQ (reference sequence). Trimming left V 4 bases short and J 7 bases short, with 17 bases between. This CDR3 has 15 amino acids. The CDR3 region is CASSSPLGYENEQFF. The CDR3 region has the DNA TGTGCCAGCAGCTCCCCGTTGGGGTATGAAAATGAGCAGTTCTTC.

This clonotype turned up a few times. Mismatch with germline at one junction end may stem from a read error. The rearrangement uses TRBV7-8 and TRBJ2-3; tentative D call: TRBD2 (7 bases). From germline, CDR1 is SGHVS and CDR2 FQNEAQ. The CDR3 contains 11 residues. CDR3 DNA: TGCGGGGAGGGGGACCCAGATACGCAGTATTTT. As protein: CGEGDPDTQYF.

There are many counts of this clonotype. The chain has TRBV20-1 and TRBJ1-2; weak D call: TRBD1 (6 bases). The CDR3 loop spans 14 amino acids. CDR1 and CDR2 from the germline V gene are DFQATT and SNEGSKA (reference sequence). The ends were cut back, 2 bases at V and 0 bases at J, with 10 bases in the middle. The CDR3 here is CSARSWTANYGYTF. In DNA form, the CDR3 reads TGCAGTGCTAGATCATGGACAGCTAACTATGGCTACACCTTC.

In this sample, this clonotype turned up a few times. The rearrangement uses TRBV28 and TRBJ1-2; D gene uncertain. Germline V gene data show CDR1 as MDHEN and CDR2 as SYDVKM. The CDR3 has 13 amino acids. Deletions cut 2 bases from V and 4 bases from J, with 8 bases between. This chain's CDR3 is CASSLTNLYGYTF. In DNA, the CDR3 is TGTGCCAGCAGTTTAACGAACCTCTATGGCTACACCTTC.

The sample holds many counts of this clonotype. This rearrangement joins TRBV12-3 or TRBV12-4 to TRBJ2-7, with TRBD1 as a possible D gene (5 bases). Trimming pared 3 bases from V and 3 bases from J, leaving 15 bases between. CDR3 length equals 15 residues. DNA for the CDR3: TGTGCCAGCAGTTTTGCCCCCACAGGATTCTACGAGCAGTACTTC. Amino acids: CASSFAPTGFYEQYF.

This clonotype came up many times. The CDR3 nucleotides read TGTGCCAGCAGCCAAGACACGGGACCCCAAAACACCGGGGAGCTGTTTTTT. It specifies CASSQDTGPQNTGELFF. This chain uses TRBV4-2 with TRBJ2-2; D possibly matches TRBD1 or TRBD2 (5 bases each). The germline gives CDR1 LGHNA, CDR2 YNFKEQ. V was shortened by 0 bases and J by 2 bases, with 13 bases between the two germline ends. The CDR3 length is 17 residues.

This clonotype was seen more than once but under ten times. The chain employs TRBV14 and TRBJ2-7; D tentatively fits TRBD1 or TRBD2 (5 bases each). CDR1 SGHDN and CDR2 FVKESK come from the germline V gene. This CDR3 comprises 15 residues. V lost 5 bases and J 2 bases, leaving 16 bases between the germline ends. The chain's CDR3 is CASSWGKGFTYEQYF. Here the CDR3 DNA reads TGTGCCAGCAGCTGGGGGAAGGGTTTCACCTACGAGCAGTACTTC.

This clonotype was observed at least ten times. The chain uses TRBV20-1 and TRBJ2-7; TRBD2 is a possible D gene (6 bases). Between the trimmed V and J ends, which lost 6 bases and 3 bases, there was a span of 18 bases. This CDR3 is built from 14 residues. Germline loops: CDR1 DFQATT, CDR2 SNEGSKA (reference sequence). CDR3 residues: CSAAPWDSYYEQYF. The CDR3 nucleotides are TGCAGTGCCGCCCCGTGGGACTCCTACTACGAGCAGTACTTC.

There are a few counts of this clonotype. V gene TRBV5-1 combines with J gene TRBJ2-1; 7 nucleotides line up with TRBD1. With V trimmed by 0 bases and J by 0 bases, 6 bases remained unmatched. The CDR3 sequence is 17 residues long. Germline CDR1 and CDR2: SGHRS and YFSETQ. CDR3 region: CASSLVRQGFSYNEQFF. CDR3 in DNA: TGCGCCAGCAGCTTGGTCAGACAGGGCTTCTCCTACAATGAGCAGTTCTTC.

This clonotype was detected many times. The rearrangement uses TRBV7-9 and TRBJ2-7, with a possible D match to TRBD1 (5 bases). Between the trimmed V and J ends, which lost 3 bases and 0 bases, there was a span of 18 bases. The CDR3 loop spans 17 amino acids. In germline, CDR1 is SEHNR, CDR2 FQNEAQ (reference sequence). CDR3 DNA: TGTGCCAGCAGCTTCTCTAAGGGGCTTGGGGACTCCTACGAGCAGTACTTC. It yields the protein CASSFSKGLGDSYEQYF.

This chain's CDR3 is CASSPALAGVVDEQYF. CDR3 DNA: TGCGCCAGCAGTCCCGCCTTAGCGGGAGTGGTTGACGAGCAGTACTTC. This chain links TRBV23-1 with TRBJ2-7; 9 bases line up with TRBD2. TRBV23-1 counts as an open reading frame of uncertain function. With V trimmed by 4 bases and J by 5 bases, 12 bases remained unmatched. CDR3 size: 16 residues.

At least ten counts were recorded for this clonotype. The rearrangement links TRBV7-9 to TRBJ2-5; D gene uncertain. Looked up from germline, CDR1 is SEHNR and CDR2 is FQNEAQ (reference sequence). The CDR3 is 15 amino acids. The V end was cut by 2 bases, the J end by 3 bases, with 13 bases between. CDR3 sequence reads: CASSLRNPVEETQYF. In DNA, the CDR3 is TGTGCCAGCAGCTTAAGGAACCCGGTAGAAGAGACCCAGTACTTC.

This clonotype has ten or more counts. CDR3 sequence (DNA): TGTGCCAGCAGCGTCAGGTTCGCGGACACCGGGGAGCTGTTTTTT. Protein product: CASSVRFADTGELFF. The rearrangement joins TRBV9 to TRBJ2-2; D is unclear. V shed 2 bases and J shed 3 bases, with 11 bases lying between them. This CDR3 spans 15 amino acids. Germline loops: CDR1 SGDLS, CDR2 YYNGEE. The full variable domain, rest sourced from reference TRBV9 and TRBJ2-2, is DSGVTQTPKHLITATGQRVTLRCSPRSGDLSVYWYQQSLDQGLQFLIQYYNGEERAKGNILERFSAQQFPDLHSELNLSSLELGDSALYFCASSVRFADTGELFFGEGSRLTVL.

This clonotype was counted ten times or more. This sequence joins TRBV4-1 and TRBJ1-2; D not certain. The CDR3 is made up of 12 amino acids. With 5 bases removed from V and 4 bases from J, the gap between germline ends came to 8 bases. Germline V gene lookup returns CDR1 MGHRA and CDR2 YSYEKL. In nucleotides, the CDR3 is TGCGCCAGCAGCTACAGCTCCTATGGCTACACCTTC. Translation: CASSYSSYGYTF.

The chain links TRBV12-3 or TRBV12-4 to TRBJ2-2; no definite D call. The CDR3 spans 11 residues. V dropped 5 bases and J dropped 8 bases, with 6 bases sitting between them. CDR3 loop: CASSPGGELFF. The CDR3 coding sequence is TGTGCCAGCAGTCCCGGGGGGGAGCTGTTTTTT.

V and J are TRBV9 and TRBJ2-7; D ambiguous. V was pared by 4 bases and J by 7 bases, with 12 bases between. Germline CDR1 reads SGDLS; CDR2 reads YYNGEE. The CDR3 covers 12 residues. In DNA form, the CDR3 reads TGTGCCAGCAGCTCGTCTATGGGGGAGCAGTACTTC. Protein: CASSSSMGEQYF.

This clonotype was counted at least ten times. This chain connects TRBV10-3 to TRBJ2-5; D not resolved. From germline, CDR1 is ENHRY and CDR2 SYGVKD. CDR3 length: 15 amino acids. V dropped 3 bases and J dropped 1 base, with 12 bases sitting between them. This CDR3 reads CAISDPRKRQETQYF. As DNA, the CDR3 is TGTGCCATCAGTGACCCCAGGAAGCGCCAAGAGACCCAGTACTTC.

This clonotype was seen repeatedly, ten times or more. The V gene is TRBV28, the J gene TRBJ2-3; 7 nucleotides align to TRBD1. V was clipped by 1 base and J by 1 base; unmatched bases: 8. CDR1 is MDHEN and CDR2 is SYDVKM in the germline V gene. The CDR3 is 17 amino acids. Here the CDR3 DNA reads TGTGCCAGCAGTTTATCACCCGACAGGGTAGGCACAGATACGCAGTATTTT. It is translated as CASSLSPDRVGTDTQYF.

This clonotype has ten or more counts. The V call is TRBV4-3, the J call TRBJ2-7; D is uncertain. Germline lookup yields CDR1 LGHNA and CDR2 YSLEER. The CDR3 spans 14 residues. V shed 0 bases and J shed 0 bases, with 6 bases lying between them. CDR3 sequence: CASSQDLSSYEQYF. CDR3 nucleotides: TGCGCCAGCAGCCAAGATCTGAGCTCCTACGAGCAGTACTTC.

This chain connects TRBV9 to TRBJ1-2, with TRBD1 matching 8 bases. Germline CDR1 SGDLS, CDR2 YYNGEE. The ends lost 4 bases at V and 7 bases at J; junction bases unmatched: 9. The CDR3 spans 14 residues. The CDR3 nucleotides read TGTGCCAGCAGCCGGACCGGGGGACAGGCTGGCTACACCTTC. Its protein product is CASSRTGGQAGYTF. Drawing the rest from reference TRBV9 and TRBJ1-2, the complete variable domain is DSGVTQTPKHLITATGQRVTLRCSPRSGDLSVYWYQQSLDQGLQFLIQYYNGEERAKGNILERFSAQQFPDLHSELNLSSLELGDSALYFCASSRTGGQAGYTFGSGTRLTVV.

This clonotype appeared many times. The V and J genes are TRBV7-9 and TRBJ2-4, with D hard to call. This CDR3 has 17 residues. Trimming took off 4 bases at V and 8 bases at J, with 24 bases between the two ends. Germline V gene lookup returns CDR1 SEHNR and CDR2 FQNEAQ (reference sequence). The CDR3 region is CASSSNSGPRGRHIQYF. CDR3 sequence (DNA): TGTGCCAGCAGCTCAAATTCCGGGCCCCGTGGTAGGCACATTCAGTACTTC. Complete variable domain (other parts from reference TRBV7-9 and TRBJ2-4): DTGVSQNPRHKITKRGQNVTFRCDPISEHNRLYWYRQTLGQGPEFLTYFQNEAQLEKSRLLSDRFSAERPKGSFSTLEIQRTEQGDSAMYLCASSSNSGPRGRHIQYFGAGTRLSVL.

This clonotype showed up many times. The chain carries TRBV5-5 and TRBJ2-3, with D tentatively TRBD2 (6 bases). Germline V gene lookup returns CDR1 SGHKS and CDR2 YYEKEE (reference sequence). The CDR3 contains 15 residues. The germline V and J ends were trimmed by 0 bases and 0 bases, with 8 bases remaining between them. In DNA, the CDR3 is TGTGCCAGCAGCTTGGTCGGGACTAGCACAGATACGCAGTATTTT. Its translation is CASSLVGTSTDTQYF.